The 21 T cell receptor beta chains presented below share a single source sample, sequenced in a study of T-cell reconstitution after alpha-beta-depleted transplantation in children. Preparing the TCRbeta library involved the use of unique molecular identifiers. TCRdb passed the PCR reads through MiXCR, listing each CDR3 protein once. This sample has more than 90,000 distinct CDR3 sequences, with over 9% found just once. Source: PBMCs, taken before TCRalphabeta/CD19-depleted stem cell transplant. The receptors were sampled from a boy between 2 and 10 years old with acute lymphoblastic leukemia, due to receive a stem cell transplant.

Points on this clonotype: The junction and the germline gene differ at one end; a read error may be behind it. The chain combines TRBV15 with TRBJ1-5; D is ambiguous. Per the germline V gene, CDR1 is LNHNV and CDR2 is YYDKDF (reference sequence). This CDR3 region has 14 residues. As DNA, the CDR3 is TGTGCCACCAGAAGAGATTTGGGCAATCAGCCCCAGCATTTT. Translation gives CATRRDLGNQPQHF.

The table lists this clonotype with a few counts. The CDR3, as DNA: TGCGCCAGCAGCTTATTGATCAGGGAGGTTAAAGAAAAACTGTTTTTT. As protein: CASSLLIREVKEKLFF. The gene calls are TRBV5-1 and TRBJ1-4, with a weak D call TRBD1 (5 bases). The V gene's germline CDR1 is SGHRS and CDR2 YFSETQ. The CDR3 spans 16 residues. Trimming shortened V by 2 bases and J by 8 bases, and 19 bases separated the two germline ends.

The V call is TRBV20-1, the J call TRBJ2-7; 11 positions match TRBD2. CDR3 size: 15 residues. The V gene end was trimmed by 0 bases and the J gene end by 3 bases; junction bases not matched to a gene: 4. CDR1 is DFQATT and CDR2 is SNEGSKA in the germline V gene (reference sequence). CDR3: CSARDSGRASYEQYF. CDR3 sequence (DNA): TGCAGTGCTAGAGATAGCGGGAGGGCCAGCTACGAGCAGTACTTC.

The DNA for the CDR3 is TGCGCCAGCAGCTTTGTAGCGGGAGCCCATGAGCAGTTCTTC. Its protein is CASSFVAGAHEQFF. The chain links TRBV5-1 to TRBJ2-1, with TRBD2 identical over 9 bases. Trimming at V came to 2 bases and at J to 8 bases, leaving 5 bases not matched to a gene. This CDR3 has 14 amino acids. Germline V gene lookup returns CDR1 SGHRS and CDR2 YFSETQ.

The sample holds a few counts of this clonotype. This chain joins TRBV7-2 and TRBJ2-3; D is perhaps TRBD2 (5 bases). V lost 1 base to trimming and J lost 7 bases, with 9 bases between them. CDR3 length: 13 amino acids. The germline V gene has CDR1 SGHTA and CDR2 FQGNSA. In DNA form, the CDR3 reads TGTGCCAGCAGCTTAGAGCGAGGGAATACGCAGTATTTT. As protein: CASSLERGNTQYF.

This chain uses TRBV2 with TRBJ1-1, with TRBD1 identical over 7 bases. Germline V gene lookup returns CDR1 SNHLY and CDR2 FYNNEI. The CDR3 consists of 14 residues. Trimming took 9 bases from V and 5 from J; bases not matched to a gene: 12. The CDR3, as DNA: TGTGCCAGGATGCAGGGGGGGACCGCGACTGAAGCTTTCTTT. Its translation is CARMQGGTATEAFF.

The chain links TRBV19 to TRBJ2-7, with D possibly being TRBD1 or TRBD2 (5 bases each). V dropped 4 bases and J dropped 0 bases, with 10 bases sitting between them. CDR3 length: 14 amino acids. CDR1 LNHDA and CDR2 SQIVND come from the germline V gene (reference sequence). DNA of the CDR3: TGTGCCAGTAGTAGTGGGACGTACTCCTACGAGCAGTACTTC. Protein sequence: CASSSGTYSYEQYF.

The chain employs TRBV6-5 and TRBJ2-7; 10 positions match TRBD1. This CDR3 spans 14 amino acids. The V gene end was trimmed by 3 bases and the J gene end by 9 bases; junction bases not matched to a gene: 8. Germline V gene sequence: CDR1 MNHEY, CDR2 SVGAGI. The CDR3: CASSYTGTGDLQYF. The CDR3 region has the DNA TGTGCCAGCAGTTATACCGGGACAGGGGACCTGCAGTACTTC.

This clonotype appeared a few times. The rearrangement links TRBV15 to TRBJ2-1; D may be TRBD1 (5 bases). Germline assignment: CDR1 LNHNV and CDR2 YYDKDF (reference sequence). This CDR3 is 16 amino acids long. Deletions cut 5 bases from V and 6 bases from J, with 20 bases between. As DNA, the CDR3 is TGTGCCACCAGCTCTCGGTGGGGCGGCACGGGCAATGAGCAGTTCTTC. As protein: CATSSRWGGTGNEQFF.

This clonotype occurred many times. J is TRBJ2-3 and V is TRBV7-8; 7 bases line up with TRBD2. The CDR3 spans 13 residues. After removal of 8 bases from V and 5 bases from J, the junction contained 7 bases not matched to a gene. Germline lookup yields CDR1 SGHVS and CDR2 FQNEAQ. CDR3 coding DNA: TGTGCCAGCCAAAGGCGGGAGATAGATACGCAGTATTTT. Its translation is CASQRREIDTQYF.

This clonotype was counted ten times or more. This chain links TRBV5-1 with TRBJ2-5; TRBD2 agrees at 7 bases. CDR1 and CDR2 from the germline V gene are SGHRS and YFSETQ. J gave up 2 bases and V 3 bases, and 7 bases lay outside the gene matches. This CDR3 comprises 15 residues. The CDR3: CASSSQSGIQETQYF. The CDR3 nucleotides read TGCGCCAGCAGCTCCCAGAGCGGGATACAAGAGACCCAGTACTTC.

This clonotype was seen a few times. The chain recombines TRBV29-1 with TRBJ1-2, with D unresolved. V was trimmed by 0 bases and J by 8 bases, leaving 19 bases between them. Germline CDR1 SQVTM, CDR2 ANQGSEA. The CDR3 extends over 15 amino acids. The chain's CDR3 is CSVEDRSPAIKGYTF. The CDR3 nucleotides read TGCAGCGTTGAAGACAGGTCCCCAGCGATTAAGGGCTACACCTTC.

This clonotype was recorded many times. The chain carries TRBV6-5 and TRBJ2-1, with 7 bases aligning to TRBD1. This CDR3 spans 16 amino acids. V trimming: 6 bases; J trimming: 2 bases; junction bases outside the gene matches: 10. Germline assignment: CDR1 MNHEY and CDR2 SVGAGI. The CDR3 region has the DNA TGTGCCAGCAGACATAGATCGGACAGGCCCTACAATGAGCAGTTCTTC. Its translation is CASRHRSDRPYNEQFF.

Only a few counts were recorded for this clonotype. In nucleotides, the CDR3 is TGCAGTGCTAGAGATACCCAGGCCCGGGGCAGAAACACCATATATTTT. Translated: CSARDTQARGRNTIYF. V and J are TRBV20-1 and TRBJ1-3; the D gene is possibly TRBD1 (5 bases). The CDR3 covers 16 residues. Germline CDR1 and CDR2: DFQATT and SNEGSKA (reference sequence). Deletions cut 0 bases from V and 5 bases from J, with 17 bases between.

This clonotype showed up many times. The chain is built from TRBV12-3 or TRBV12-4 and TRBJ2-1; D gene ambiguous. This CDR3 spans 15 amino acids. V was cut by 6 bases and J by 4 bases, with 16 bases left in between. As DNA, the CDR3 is TGTGCCAGCAGGGTGGGCATAACCGCGTACAATGAGCAGTTCTTC. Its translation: CASRVGITAYNEQFF.

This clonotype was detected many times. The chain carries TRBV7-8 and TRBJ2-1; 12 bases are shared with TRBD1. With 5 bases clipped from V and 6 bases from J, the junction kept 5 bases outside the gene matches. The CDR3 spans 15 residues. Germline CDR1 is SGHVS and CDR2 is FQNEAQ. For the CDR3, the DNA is TGTGCCAGCAGCCAAGGGGACAGGGGGCGCAATGAGCAGTTCTTC. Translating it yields CASSQGDRGRNEQFF.

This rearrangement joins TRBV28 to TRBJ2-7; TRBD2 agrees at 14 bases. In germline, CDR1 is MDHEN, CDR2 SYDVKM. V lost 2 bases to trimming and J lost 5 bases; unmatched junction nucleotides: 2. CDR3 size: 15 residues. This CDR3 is CASSLGTSGRHEQYF. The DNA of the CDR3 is TGTGCCAGCAGTTTAGGGACTAGCGGGAGACACGAGCAGTACTTC.

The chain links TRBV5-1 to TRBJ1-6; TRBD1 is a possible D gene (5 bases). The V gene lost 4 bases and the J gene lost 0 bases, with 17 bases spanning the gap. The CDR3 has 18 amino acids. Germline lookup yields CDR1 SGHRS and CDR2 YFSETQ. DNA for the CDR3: TGCGCCAGCAGCAAGACAGCTTGGGGAAGCTCCTATAATTCACCCCTCCACTTT. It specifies CASSKTAWGSSYNSPLHF.

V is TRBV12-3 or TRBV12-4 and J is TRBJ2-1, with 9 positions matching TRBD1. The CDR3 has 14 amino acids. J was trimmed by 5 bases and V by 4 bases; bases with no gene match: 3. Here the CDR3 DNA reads TGTGCCAGCAGTTCCGGGACAGGGAACAATGAGCAGTTCTTC. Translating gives CASSSGTGNNEQFF.

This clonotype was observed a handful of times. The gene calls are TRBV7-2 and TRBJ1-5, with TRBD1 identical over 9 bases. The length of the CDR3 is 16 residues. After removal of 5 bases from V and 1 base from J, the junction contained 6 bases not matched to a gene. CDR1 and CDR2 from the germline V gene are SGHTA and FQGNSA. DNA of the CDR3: TGTGCCAGCAGCCCCCTAGACAGGGGGAGCAATCAGCCCCAGCATTTT. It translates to CASSPLDRGSNQPQHF.

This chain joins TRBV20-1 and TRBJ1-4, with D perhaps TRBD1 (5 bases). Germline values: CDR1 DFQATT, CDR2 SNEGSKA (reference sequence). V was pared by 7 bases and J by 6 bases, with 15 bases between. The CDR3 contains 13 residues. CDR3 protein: CSVQRDPDEKLFF. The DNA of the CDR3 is TGCAGTGTTCAGAGGGACCCGGATGAAAAACTGTTTTTT.